This T cell receptor beta chain is from a study of T cells expressing NK-cell markers. Across the whole study: Cells sorted as CD3+CD56+NKG2C+, CD3+CD56+NKG2C- and CD3+CD56-NKG2C+ T cells supplied the TCR beta repertoires.

Study-level results: Several of the donors carried dominant NKG2C+ clonotypes that took up about 1.0-8% of their CD8+ T cells.

On this clonotype itself: Its antigen is not known.

The CDR3 totals 15 residues. In germline, CDR1 is MNHEY, CDR2 SVGAGI. Using the 5' RACE reads, TCRdb records one entry per CDR3 protein without DNA. The sample has 350,000 to 500,000 distinct CDR3 sequences. The TCR sequence derives from a woman aged 18 to 75 in good health. The sample was blood T cells: a sorted CD56 or NKG2C T cell subset, CD4+ or CD8+ T cells, or bulk PBMC T cells (not recorded which). The rearrangement joins TRBV6-5 to TRBJ2-1. The CDR3 sequence: CASSYGVVAYNEQFF.